This passage covers 7 T cell receptor beta chains from one sample sequenced in a study of vaccination and CD4 T cells after COVID-19. The Oncomine TCR Beta short-read assay was applied to DNA of cultured CD4+ T cells. Using its own MiXCR run on the PCR reads, TCRdb lists one record per CDR3 protein. Among about 21,000 distinct CDR3 sequences listed, about 50% were seen once. No cognate antigen is known for these TCRs. Documented treatment: approximately 11-day PBMC culture with coronavirus spike peptide pools or control peptides (ViraFEST assay). The material sequenced was CD4+ T cells from blood, cultured in vitro. The receptors here all came from a human donor who had recovered from COVID-19.

The chain has TRBV28 and TRBJ1-4; 7 nucleotides align to TRBD1. J was trimmed by 0 bases and V by 3 bases; bases with no gene match: 10. This CDR3 has 18 amino acids. CDR1 MDHEN and CDR2 SYDVKM come from the germline V gene. The CDR3 region has the DNA TGTGCCAGCAGTTTCCCCCGGGACAGATATGCAACTAATGAAAAACTGTTTTTT. This translates into CASSFPRDRYATNEKLFF.

The V gene is TRBV19, the J gene TRBJ1-1, with 12 bases aligning to TRBD1. With 4 bases clipped from V and 3 bases from J, the junction kept 6 bases outside the gene matches. The CDR3 is made up of 16 amino acids. Germline V gene data show CDR1 as LNHDA and CDR2 as SQIVND (reference sequence). The CDR3 sequence: CASSTGTGGRDTEAFF. The CDR3 DNA sequence: TGTGCCAGTAGTACTGGGACAGGGGGCCGAGACACTGAAGCTTTCTTT.

This chain links TRBV10-3 with TRBJ1-2; D is ambiguous. V was pared by 4 bases and J by 2 bases, with 2 bases between. This CDR3 contains 11 residues. Germline assignment: CDR1 ENHRY and CDR2 SYGVKD. CDR3 sequence reads: CAISGNYGYTF. The CDR3 coding sequence is TGTGCCATCAGTGGCAACTATGGCTACACCTTC.

The rearrangement uses TRBV6-5 and TRBJ1-1; no reliable D call. This CDR3 contains 12 residues. Trimming shortened V by 3 bases and J by 7 bases, and 9 bases separated the two germline ends. Germline V gives CDR1 MNHEY, CDR2 SVGAGI. The CDR3 protein is CASSYKYGEAFF. CDR3 coding DNA: TGTGCCAGCAGTTATAAGTACGGTGAAGCTTTCTTT.

This clonotype has only a few counts. The V call is TRBV6-1, the J call TRBJ2-7; D might be TRBD2 (6 bases). This CDR3 comprises 11 residues. Trimming shortened V by 6 bases and J by 5 bases, and 8 bases separated the two germline ends. The germline gives CDR1 MNHNS, CDR2 SASEGT. The CDR3 spells CASRGLHEQYF. Here the CDR3 DNA reads TGTGCCAGCAGGGGACTTCACGAGCAGTACTTC.

The chain carries TRBV21-1 and TRBJ1-5. TRBV21-1 represents a pseudogene. The CDR3 spans 13 residues. The CDR3 DNA reads as TGTGCCAGCCAGCCCGCTGGAGGTCCGCCCCAGCATTTT. Translation gives CASQPAGGPPQHF.

This clonotype has more than one count but fewer than ten. The chain links TRBV7-3 to TRBJ1-1, with 7 bases lining up with TRBD1. Germline V CDR1 and CDR2: SGHTA, FQGTGA. J was trimmed by 1 base and V by 2 bases; bases with no gene match: 13. The CDR3 loop spans 18 amino acids. CDR3 coding DNA: TGTGCCAGCAGCTTAGGCTCGGGTGGGGGACAGCAGAACACTGAAGCTTTCTTT. Protein sequence: CASSLGSGGGQQNTEAFF.